Listed here are 30 T cell receptor beta chains from one sample, sequenced in a study of OX40 agonist ivuxolimab in advanced cancers. Measured with immunoSEQ multiplex PCR; TCRdb has only the in-frame clones, and not every one. The repertoire includes tens of thousands of clones, roughly four fifths of them detected once, and around 6.6% sits in the top ten. The specimen was CD4+ or CD8+ T cells sorted from blood, collected in a trial of the OX40 agonist ivuxolimab. The receptors stem from an adult with an advanced solid tumor such as melanoma, head and neck, liver or kidney cancer.

The V gene is TRBV27, the J gene TRBJ1-1; D uncertain. V gave up 8 bases and J gave up 4 bases, with 8 bases separating them. CDR1 MNHEY and CDR2 SMNVEV come from the germline V gene (reference sequence). The CDR3 has 11 residues. CDR3 DNA sequence: TGTGCCAGCCGAAGCTTCACTGAAGCTTTCTTT. Translating gives CASRSFTEAFF.

The CDR3 protein is CASSLGDSLMNTEAFF. DNA of the CDR3: TGTGCCAGCAGTTTGGGGGACAGCCTCATGAACACTGAAGCTTTCTTT. The chain combines TRBV28 with TRBJ1-1; TRBD1 matches 7 bases. Germline CDR1 MDHEN, CDR2 SYDVKM. V was pared by 3 bases and J by 0 bases, with 7 bases of the junction left unmatched. The CDR3 has 16 amino acids. The full variable domain, its missing parts supplied by reference TRBV28 and TRBJ1-1, is DVKVTQSSRYLVKRTGEKVFLECVQDMDHENMFWYRQDPGLGLRLIYFSYDVKMKEKGDIPEGYSVSREKKERFSLILESASTNQTSMYLCASSLGDSLMNTEAFFGQGTRLTVV.

As DNA, the CDR3 is TGCGCCAGCAGCTTGGTGGGTTCGTACTCTGGGGCCAACGTCCTGACTTTC. Translation: CASSLVGSYSGANVLTF. The chain carries TRBV5-1 and TRBJ2-6; D is unresolved. Germline CDR1 reads SGHRS; CDR2 reads YFSETQ. Trimming pared 0 bases from V and 0 bases from J, leaving 10 bases between. This CDR3 is built from 17 residues.

This rearrangement joins TRBV2 to TRBJ2-7; 8 positions match TRBD1. Trimming at V came to 8 bases and at J to 0 bases, leaving 12 bases not matched to a gene. Germline V gives CDR1 SNHLY, CDR2 FYNNEI. The CDR3 has 16 amino acids. This CDR3 reads CASEFGDRRFSYEQYF. The CDR3 nucleotides read TGTGCCAGCGAATTCGGGGACAGGCGGTTCTCCTACGAGCAGTACTTC.

The gene calls are TRBV10-3 and TRBJ2-2; D not certain. The germline V and J ends were trimmed by 6 bases and 1 base, with 12 bases remaining between them. Germline V gene lookup returns CDR1 ENHRY and CDR2 SYGVKD. The CDR3 has 15 residues. CDR3 in amino acids: CAISLSGLNTGELFF. CDR3 sequence (DNA): TGTGCCATCAGCCTCTCGGGCCTGAACACCGGGGAGCTGTTTTTT.

This clone was seen more than once but under ten times. V usage is TRBV19 and J usage is TRBJ1-6; tentatively, D is TRBD1 (5 bases). Germline loops: CDR1 LNHDA, CDR2 SQIVND (reference sequence). CDR3 size: 12 residues. V lost 6 bases and J 14 bases, leaving 14 bases between the germline ends. For the CDR3, the DNA is TGTGCCAGTAGCGGGCAGGGATGGTCCCTCCACTTT. Translating gives CASSGQGWSLHF.

The rearrangement uses TRBV11-2 and TRBJ2-4, with 7 bases fitting TRBD1. The trim removed 5 bases at V and 0 bases at J, leaving 13 bases unmatched. Per the germline V gene, CDR1 is SGHAT and CDR2 is FQNNGV. The CDR3 is 18 residues long. The CDR3 nucleotides read TGTGCCAGCAGCCCCCCACCGCGGACAGGCCTAGCCAAAAACATTCAGTACTTC. Its translation: CASSPPPRTGLAKNIQYF.

This chain uses TRBV7-9 with TRBJ2-7; 11 bases match TRBD2. This CDR3 comprises 15 residues. Per the germline V gene, CDR1 is SEHNR and CDR2 is FQNEAQ (reference sequence). Germline trimming cut 7 bases from V and 0 bases from J; bases unmatched to any gene: 5. Here the CDR3 reads CASIPSGRSSYEQYF. For the CDR3, the DNA is TGTGCCAGCATCCCTAGCGGGAGGAGCTCCTACGAGCAGTACTTC.

The V call is TRBV9, the J call TRBJ2-1; 7 nucleotides match TRBD2. This CDR3 has 15 amino acids. Germline CDR1 and CDR2: SGDLS and YYNGEE. V shed 0 bases, J shed 4 bases, and the junction held 4 bases outside the gene matches. The CDR3 protein is CASSVAGGGYNEQFF. The DNA for the CDR3 is TGTGCCAGCAGCGTAGCGGGAGGCGGGTACAATGAGCAGTTCTTC.

This clone was seen a few times. The chain is built from TRBV6-6 and TRBJ1-5; the D is unclear. From germline, CDR1 is MNHNY and CDR2 SVGAGI (reference sequence). The CDR3 contains 12 residues. With 5 bases removed from V and 4 bases from J, the gap between germline ends came to 6 bases. The CDR3 here is CASSGTNQPQHF. In DNA, the CDR3 is TGTGCCAGCAGTGGCACAAATCAGCCCCAGCATTTT.

This clone was detected only once. This rearrangement joins TRBV28 to TRBJ1-5; 8 bases align to TRBD1. The CDR3 loop spans 14 amino acids. Per the germline V gene, CDR1 is MDHEN and CDR2 is SYDVKM. V gave up 6 bases and J gave up 6 bases; unmatched junction bases: 7. This chain's CDR3 is CASSPDRDIQPQHF. The CDR3 nucleotides read TGTGCCAGCAGCCCGGACAGGGACATTCAGCCCCAGCATTTT.

This chain joins TRBV4-1 and TRBJ1-5, with D perhaps TRBD1 (6 bases). The CDR3 runs 17 residues. V lost 0 bases to trimming and J lost 0 bases, with 12 bases between them. Germline V gives CDR1 MGHRA, CDR2 YSYEKL. The CDR3 nucleotides read TGCGCCAGCAGCCAAGATCCCAGGGGAGCTAGCAATCAGCCCCAGCATTTT. Amino acid sequence: CASSQDPRGASNQPQHF.

The V call is TRBV9, the J call TRBJ2-7; 8 nucleotides align to TRBD2. CDR3 length equals 16 residues. Trimming removed 4 bases from V and 4 bases from J; junction bases left unmatched: 13. Per the germline V gene, CDR1 is SGDLS and CDR2 is YYNGEE. The CDR3 nucleotides are TGTGCCAGCAGCTCAAGAGGAGTAGCGGGGAGTTACGAGCAGTACTTC. Amino acids: CASSSRGVAGSYEQYF.

The rearrangement uses TRBV30 and TRBJ1-6; maybe TRBD1 (5 bases). Germline V gene data show CDR1 as GTSNPN and CDR2 as SVGIG (reference sequence). Deletions cut 0 bases from V and 7 bases from J, with 10 bases between. This CDR3 has 14 amino acids. The CDR3 reads CAWSVLAGNSPLHF. As DNA, the CDR3 is TGTGCCTGGAGTGTACTGGCAGGGAATTCACCCCTCCACTTT. Using reference TRBV30 and TRBJ1-6 for the parts outside the CDR3, the full variable domain is SQTIHQWPATLVQPVGSPLSLECTVEGTSNPNLYWYRQAAGRGLQLLFYSVGIGQISSEVPQNLSASRPQDRQFILSSKKLLLSDSGFYLCAWSVLAGNSPLHFGNGTRLTVT.

The V call is TRBV27, the J call TRBJ2-5, with 13 bases that match TRBD2. V trimming: 7 bases; J trimming: 2 bases; junction bases outside the gene matches: 16. The CDR3 totals 19 residues. Germline-derived CDR1 and CDR2 are MNHEY and SMNVEV (reference sequence). This chain's CDR3 is CASTTYLGTSGKKQETQYF. The CDR3 coding sequence is TGTGCCAGCACCACCTACCTCGGGACTAGCGGGAAGAAGCAAGAGACCCAGTACTTC.

This rearrangement joins TRBV2 to TRBJ2-2; the match to TRBD2 covers 8 bases. J lost 7 bases, V lost 4 bases, and 8 bases had no gene match. This CDR3 contains 15 residues. Per germline, CDR1 SNHLY and CDR2 FYNNEI. As DNA, the CDR3 is TGTGCCAGCAGTGCACGGGGGGGCGCCGGCGGGGAGCTGTTTTTT. This gives the protein CASSARGGAGGELFF.

This chain connects TRBV29-1 to TRBJ2-3, with D hard to call. V was clipped by 4 bases and J by 4 bases, with 21 bases between them. Germline loops: CDR1 SQVTM, CDR2 ANQGSEA. The CDR3 length is 16 residues. The CDR3 DNA reads TGCAGCGTTGTACCTCTCTCTACAGAGGAACCAGATACGCAGTATTTT. Translating gives CSVVPLSTEEPDTQYF.

This clone turned up a few times. The chain joins TRBV12-2 to TRBJ2-5; the listed D gene, TRBD2, was not tested against the DNA. TRBV12-2 is flagged as a pseudogene. The CDR3 extends over 16 amino acids. The CDR3 region is CASRQTSGGYQETQYF. In DNA form, the CDR3 reads TGTGCAAGTCGCCAAACTAGCGGGGGGTACCAAGAGACCCAGTACTTC.

CDR3 nucleotides: TGTGCCAGCAGCCCGATTCTATCCGACGAGCAGTACTTC. It yields the protein CASSPILSDEQYF. The chain recombines TRBV11-2 with TRBJ2-7; D not certain. The CDR3 loop spans 13 amino acids. Germline V CDR1 and CDR2: SGHAT, FQNNGV. V lost 5 bases, J lost 5 bases, and 13 bases lay in between. Drawing the rest from reference TRBV11-2 and TRBJ2-7, the complete variable domain is EAGVAQSPRYKIIEKRQSVAFWCNPISGHATLYWYQQILGQGPKLLIQFQNNGVVDDSQLPKDRFSAERLKGVDSTLKIQPAKLEDSAVYLCASSPILSDEQYFGPGTRLTVT.

The chain is built from TRBV28 and TRBJ1-5; a weak D match, TRBD1 (5 bases). This CDR3 region has 14 residues. Trimming removed 3 bases from V and 5 bases from J, with 11 bases in between. The germline CDR1 and CDR2 sequences are MDHEN and SYDVKM. The CDR3 region has the DNA TGTGCCAGCAGTTTGGGGGGGGAGCATCAGCCCCAGCATTTT. Residues: CASSLGGEHQPQHF.

The rearrangement links TRBV7-2 to TRBJ1-1; 7 bases agree with TRBD1. The CDR3 extends over 17 amino acids. V gave up 5 bases and J gave up 5 bases; unmatched junction bases: 17. Germline V CDR1 and CDR2: SGHTA, FQGNSA. The CDR3 nucleotides are TGTGCCAGCAGCCTTCTAGGACAGGTCTCATTGGATACTGAAGCTTTCTTT. Protein product: CASSLLGQVSLDTEAFF.

The rearrangement joins TRBV5-6 to TRBJ1-1; the match to TRBD1 covers 7 bases. CDR1 and CDR2 from the germline V gene are SGHDT and YYEEEE. The CDR3 totals 16 residues. V lost 1 base and J lost 0; bases outside the gene matches: 6. The CDR3 here is CASSLLQGNMNTEAFF. The CDR3 DNA is TGTGCCAGCAGCTTGTTACAGGGGAACATGAACACTGAAGCTTTCTTT.

The rearrangement joins TRBV4-3 to TRBJ2-1; 11 nucleotides match TRBD2. V lost 2 bases, J lost 8 bases, and 14 bases stayed unmatched. Germline CDR1 and CDR2: LGHNA and YSLEER. The CDR3 contains 18 residues. CDR3 sequence: CASSQNPPGLAGGYEQFF. In nucleotides, the CDR3 is TGCGCCAGCAGCCAAAACCCTCCCGGGCTAGCGGGAGGTTATGAGCAGTTCTTC.

The J gene is TRBJ1-4, the V gene TRBV18; TRBD1 aligns across 7 bases. This CDR3 is built from 17 residues. Germline V gene data show CDR1 as KGHSH and CDR2 as LQKENI. V was clipped by 3 bases and J by 0 bases; unmatched bases: 7. As DNA, the CDR3 is TGTGCCAGCTCACCCTATCGACAGGGAACAACTAATGAAAAACTGTTTTTT. Translation: CASSPYRQGTTNEKLFF.

The CDR3 bases are TGTGCCAGCAGCCTAACAGGGGATCAGCCCCAGCATTTT. Its translation is CASSLTGDQPQHF. The rearrangement uses TRBV4-2 and TRBJ1-5; 7 positions match TRBD1. The CDR3 has 13 residues. Unmatched junction bases numbered 2, after V lost 4 bases and J lost 5 bases. CDR1 and CDR2 (germline): LGHNA, YNFKEQ.

This sequence joins TRBV9 and TRBJ2-1; a possible D gene is TRBD2 (5 bases). Germline-derived CDR1 and CDR2 are SGDLS and YYNGEE. The CDR3 extends over 12 amino acids. The V end was cut by 0 bases, the J end by 9 bases, with 7 bases between. The CDR3 region is CASSVGRGEQFF. DNA for the CDR3: TGTGCCAGCAGCGTAGGTCGGGGTGAGCAGTTCTTC.

The CDR3 bases are TGTGCCAGCAGCTTAGGCACAGATACGCAGTATTTT. The encoded protein is CASSLGTDTQYF. The V call is TRBV7-2, the J call TRBJ2-3, with unresolved D. V lost 1 base, J lost 1 base, and 0 bases lay in between. The CDR3 length is 12 residues. Germline CDR1 SGHTA, CDR2 FQGNSA.

This chain links TRBV5-4 with TRBJ1-2; 7 bases line up with TRBD1. J was trimmed by 7 bases and V by 3 bases; bases with no gene match: 15. The CDR3 runs to 16 residues. Germline V lookup: CDR1 SGHNT, CDR2 YYREEE (reference sequence). The CDR3 bases are TGTGCCAGCAGCTCTTCAGGGACAGATGTTGTTCTTGGCTACACCTTC. Protein product: CASSSSGTDVVLGYTF.

The CDR3 DNA reads TGTGCCACCAGCAGAGTGTCGAGGGCCAATGAGCAGTTCTTC. It encodes CATSRVSRANEQFF. The chain carries TRBV15 and TRBJ2-1; tentatively, D is TRBD2 (5 bases). Deletions cut 1 base from V and 6 bases from J, with 10 bases between. The germline V gene encodes CDR1 LNHNV and CDR2 YYDKDF (reference sequence). This CDR3 contains 14 residues.

Turning to this clone: A read error may produce the germline difference seen at one junction end. This chain links TRBV7-2 with TRBJ1-2; D call uncertain. CDR1 and CDR2 from the germline V gene are SGHTA and FQGNSA. This CDR3 comprises 14 residues. DNA for the CDR3: TGTGCCAGCAGCCCAAGGTTGACTAACCATGGCTACACCTTC. Its protein is CASSPRLTNHGYTF.